The 26 T cell receptor beta chains below were found in one sample sequenced in a study of draining lymph node invasion in breast cancer. One entry per CDR3 protein, called by TCRdb with MiXCR from the bulk RNA-seq reads. The sample carries approximately 3,100 distinct CDR3 sequences, less than 55% recorded once. The CD4+ CD45RA- CD25high gate defined the sorted memory regulatory T cells. The source material was sorted memory Tregs from a lymph node. All receptors derive from a female donor with luminal breast cancer.

The chain has TRBV7-9 and TRBJ1-1; D might be TRBD1 (5 bases). The CDR3 loop spans 14 amino acids. CDR1 and CDR2 (germline): SEHNR, FQNEAQ (reference sequence). Trimming pared 4 bases from V and 2 bases from J, leaving 11 bases between. The DNA of the CDR3 is TGTGCCAGCAGCTCCAGGGCTGCCAACACTGAAGCTTTCTTT. Translation gives CASSSRAANTEAFF.

This clonotype has a handful of counts. The rearrangement joins TRBV6-5 to TRBJ2-2; the match to TRBD2 covers 8 bases. CDR1 MNHEY and CDR2 SVGAGI come from the germline V gene. The CDR3 extends over 16 amino acids. J gave up 5 bases and V 9 bases, and 14 bases lay outside the gene matches. CDR3 coding DNA: TGTGCCAGTTACCATTCGGGGGGGAGGAGAACCGGGGAGCTGTTTTTT. It translates to CASYHSGGRRTGELFF.

This chain connects TRBV18 to TRBJ2-7, with D unresolved. V lost 3 bases to trimming and J lost 7 bases, with 16 bases between them. Per germline, CDR1 KGHSH and CDR2 LQKENI. The CDR3 covers 14 residues. The CDR3: CASSPSGFKKEQYF. CDR3 coding DNA: TGTGCCAGCTCACCGTCCGGGTTTAAAAAGGAGCAGTACTTC. Looking up the rest from reference TRBV18 and TRBJ2-7 gives the full variable domain: NAGVMQNPRHLVRRRGQEARLRCSPMKGHSHVYWYRQLPEEGLKFMVYLQKENIIDESGMPKERFSAEFPKEGPSILRIQQVVRGDSAAYFCASSPSGFKKEQYFGPGTRLTVT.

The rearrangement joins TRBV6-1 to TRBJ1-5; maybe TRBD1 (6 bases). V lost 5 bases to trimming and J lost 0 bases, with 11 bases between them. This CDR3 has 15 amino acids. CDR1 is MNHNS and CDR2 is SASEGT in the germline V gene. The CDR3 DNA reads TGTGCCAGCAGTAAGGGGGGTTATAGCAATCAGCCCCAGCATTTT. Amino acids: CASSKGGYSNQPQHF.

The CDR3 DNA sequence: TGTGCCAGCAGTTACTCGGGGGCGGGGTCGCACCTACCAAGGTTCAGTGAGCAGTTCTTC. Amino acids: CASSYSGAGSHLPRFSEQFF. This sequence joins TRBV6-2 or TRBV6-3 and TRBJ2-1; perhaps D is TRBD1 or TRBD2 (6 bases each). Between the trimmed V and J ends, which lost 0 bases and 9 bases, there was a span of 30 bases. The CDR3 runs 20 residues. Germline V gives CDR1 MNHEY, CDR2 SVGEGT.

This clonotype came up a few times. The rearrangement joins TRBV5-4 to TRBJ1-6, with 7 bases aligning to TRBD1. The CDR3 spans 14 residues. Trimming removed 3 bases from V and 14 bases from J; junction bases left unmatched: 11. Germline V lookup: CDR1 SGHNT, CDR2 YYREEE (reference sequence). CDR3 coding DNA: TGTGCCAGCAGCTACCGGGACAGTGCCGGGGCCCTCCACTTT. Protein: CASSYRDSAGALHF.

On this clonotype itself: The CDR3 carries no conserved terminal phenylalanine or tryptophan, so it likely arises from a read error. The rearrangement links TRBV7-6 to TRBJ1-6, with D possibly TRBD1 on 5 matching bases. Germline-derived CDR1 and CDR2 are SGHVS and FNYEAQ. CDR3 size: 14 residues. The V end was cut by 1 base, the J end by 7 bases, with 8 bases between. The CDR3: CASSLEGTNSPLHL. CDR3 nucleotide sequence: TGTGCCAGCAGCTTAGAAGGGACGAATTCACCCCTCCACCTT.

The chain is built from TRBV7-8 and TRBJ2-1; TRBD2 matches at 13 bases. There are 20 residues in the CDR3. The germline CDR1 and CDR2 sequences are SGHVS and FQNEAQ. The V and J ends lost 5 bases and 0 bases, in that order; junction bases with no gene match: 13. The DNA for the CDR3 is TGTGCCAGCAGCCCGAAAGGGGGACTAGCGGGATCCCTCTCCTACAATGAGCAGTTCTTC. Translation gives CASSPKGGLAGSLSYNEQFF.

Note on this clonotype: A junction boundary mismatches the germline segment, possibly from a read error. This chain joins TRBV7-9 and TRBJ2-3; D unresolved. CDR1 and CDR2 (germline): SEHNR, FQNEAQ (reference sequence). CDR3 size: 15 residues. The CDR3 DNA follows: TGTGCCAGCAGCACCCGTCGGCTCCGGGCAGATTCGCAGTATTTT. Translated: CASSTRRLRADSQYF. Using reference TRBV7-9 and TRBJ2-3 for the parts outside the CDR3, the full variable domain is DTGVSQNPRHKITKRGQNVTFRCDPISEHNRLYWYRQTLGQGPEFLTYFQNEAQLEKSRLLSDRFSAERPKGSFSTLEIQRTEQGDSAMYLCASSTRRLRADSQYFGPGTRLTVL.

The rearrangement uses TRBV30 and TRBJ1-1; 7 bases align to TRBD1. Germline lookup yields CDR1 GTSNPN and CDR2 SVGIG (reference sequence). The V gene end was trimmed by 4 bases and the J gene end by 4 bases; junction bases not matched to a gene: 9. The CDR3 covers 14 residues. CDR3 loop: CAWNLNSGGTEAFF. In DNA form, the CDR3 reads TGTGCCTGGAACCTGAACTCAGGGGGCACTGAAGCTTTCTTT.

In DNA form, the CDR3 reads TGTGCCAGCAGCCGGAGGGGCAATGAGCAGTTCTTC. Its translation is CASSRRGNEQFF. The chain is built from TRBV7-2 and TRBJ2-1; D possibly corresponds to TRBD2 (6 bases). The CDR3 runs to 12 residues. The germline V and J ends were trimmed by 5 bases and 6 bases, with 8 bases remaining between them. CDR1 SGHTA and CDR2 FQGNSA come from the germline V gene.

V and J are TRBV10-3 and TRBJ1-1; weak D call: TRBD1 (5 bases). The length of the CDR3 is 15 residues. V was pared by 6 bases and J by 4 bases, with 18 bases between. The V gene's germline CDR1 is ENHRY and CDR2 SYGVKD. CDR3 DNA: TGTGCCATCAGCCGTAAAGGGGACGGGAGCACTGAAGCTTTCTTT. It specifies CAISRKGDGSTEAFF.

The rearrangement joins TRBV4-2 to TRBJ2-5, with 10 bases that match TRBD2. The CDR3 consists of 15 residues. The V and J ends lost 4 bases and 5 bases, in that order; junction bases with no gene match: 7. Germline V gene lookup returns CDR1 LGHNA and CDR2 YNFKEQ. Here the CDR3 reads CASSPGSGRAETQYF. CDR3 in DNA: TGTGCCAGCAGCCCGGGGAGCGGGAGGGCCGAGACCCAGTACTTC.

The V call is TRBV10-2, the J call TRBJ2-1; 7 nucleotides match TRBD2. V dropped 8 bases and J dropped 6; count of bases not matched to a gene: 13. This CDR3 is 15 amino acids long. The V gene's germline CDR1 is WSHSY and CDR2 SAAADI. Written as DNA, the CDR3 is TGCGCCAGCCTTGTTGGGGGAGGGCCTGGCAATGAGCAGTTCTTC. Protein product: CASLVGGGPGNEQFF.

The V call is TRBV6-2 or TRBV6-3, the J call TRBJ2-1; tentative D call: TRBD2 (7 bases). CDR1 MNHEY and CDR2 SVGEGT come from the germline V gene. Trimming pared 2 bases from V and 9 bases from J, leaving 11 bases between. The CDR3 length is 13 residues. CDR3 loop: CASSYGGAGEQFF. The CDR3 DNA reads as TGTGCCAGCAGTTACGGGGGGGCTGGTGAGCAGTTCTTC.

The chain carries TRBV10-1 and TRBJ1-1, with a possible D match to TRBD1 (6 bases). Germline-derived CDR1 and CDR2 are WNHNN and SYGVQD (reference sequence). Trimming cost V 4 bases and J 2 bases, with 20 bases left between them. This CDR3 has 17 residues. This CDR3 is CASSGGGFGQKNTEAFF. CDR3 nucleotides: TGCGCCAGCAGTGGTGGGGGTTTCGGACAGAAAAACACTGAAGCTTTCTTT.

The chain is built from TRBV2 and TRBJ1-2; possibly TRBD1 for D (5 bases). Trimming left V 7 bases short and J 8 bases short, with 14 bases between. CDR1 is SNHLY, CDR2 FYNNEI, per germline. The CDR3 extends over 12 amino acids. The CDR3 protein is CASIRLGEGYTF. CDR3 bases: TGTGCCAGCATCAGGTTAGGGGAAGGCTACACCTTC.

This clonotype was picked up a small number of times. The chain recombines TRBV5-1 with TRBJ2-3; 7 nucleotides line up with TRBD2. From germline, CDR1 is SGHRS and CDR2 YFSETQ. The CDR3 consists of 13 residues. V lost 4 bases to trimming and J lost 1 base; unmatched junction nucleotides: 0. This chain's CDR3 is CASSLAGTDTQYF. In DNA form, the CDR3 reads TGCGCCAGCAGCCTAGCGGGCACAGATACGCAGTATTTT.

The V gene is TRBV30, the J gene TRBJ2-1; the match to TRBD2 covers 14 bases. Germline V CDR1 and CDR2: GTSNPN, SVGIG (reference sequence). Trimming at V came to 5 bases and at J to 7 bases, leaving 4 bases not matched to a gene. The CDR3 runs to 14 residues. CDR3 loop: CAWDGTSGGNEQFF. For the CDR3, the DNA is TGTGCCTGGGACGGGACTAGCGGGGGAAATGAGCAGTTCTTC.

The J gene is TRBJ1-2, the V gene TRBV10-3, with D tentatively TRBD1 (5 bases). The CDR3 runs 13 residues. From germline, CDR1 is ENHRY and CDR2 SYGVKD. The germline V and J ends were trimmed by 4 bases and 4 bases, with 10 bases remaining between them. CDR3 in DNA: TGTGCCATCAGTGGCGGCGGGGCCTATGGCTACACCTTC. Protein: CAISGGGAYGYTF.

V usage is TRBV7-2 and J usage is TRBJ2-7; D gene uncertain. The CDR3 is made up of 12 amino acids. The V gene's germline CDR1 is SGHTA and CDR2 FQGNSA. Trimming removed 5 bases at V and 6 bases at J, with 11 bases between. CDR3 DNA sequence: TGTGCCAGCAGCCTATTGGGCGGCGAGCAGTACTTC. Translated, it gives CASSLLGGEQYF.

The chain combines TRBV6-6 with TRBJ1-1; TRBD1 might be the D (6 bases). Germline loops: CDR1 MNHNY, CDR2 SVGAGI (reference sequence). Between the trimmed V and J ends, which lost 0 bases and 10 bases, there was a span of 9 bases. The CDR3 consists of 12 residues. CDR3 DNA sequence: TGTGCCAGCAGTTACTCGGGGGGGCCAGCTTTCTTT. Protein product: CASSYSGGPAFF.

The chain couples TRBV20-1 to TRBJ2-1; D may correspond to TRBD1 or TRBD2 (6 bases each). Trimming took 3 bases from V and 2 from J, leaving 17 bases between them. Germline CDR1 reads DFQATT; CDR2 reads SNEGSKA (reference sequence). CDR3 length equals 16 residues. CDR3 sequence (DNA): TGCAGTGCTAGGGGACTCGGACAGCGTACCTACAATGAGCAGTTCTTC. It codes for CSARGLGQRTYNEQFF.

This clonotype came up once. The gene calls are TRBV11-2 and TRBJ1-1; no firm D call. From germline, CDR1 is SGHAT and CDR2 FQNNGV. The V and J ends lost 0 bases and 7 bases respectively, with 3 bases between them. The CDR3 spans 11 residues. The chain's CDR3 is CASSLEVEAFF. The CDR3 nucleotides read TGTGCCAGCAGCTTAGAGGTTGAAGCTTTCTTT.

This clonotype came up a few times. This chain links TRBV27 with TRBJ2-2; no definite D call. The length of the CDR3 is 12 residues. The V and J ends lost 5 bases and 2 bases respectively, with 3 bases between them. Germline CDR1 and CDR2: MNHEY and SMNVEV (reference sequence). The CDR3 region is CASSLNTGELFF. In DNA, the CDR3 is TGTGCCAGCAGTCTAAACACCGGGGAGCTGTTTTTT.

The chain recombines TRBV19 with TRBJ2-3; 9 bases are shared with TRBD2. CDR1 and CDR2 (germline): LNHDA, SQIVND (reference sequence). Unmatched junction bases numbered 10, after V lost 7 bases and J lost 2 bases. There are 16 residues in the CDR3. The CDR3 here is CASTKAGGEVTDTQYF. The CDR3 nucleotides are TGTGCCAGTACTAAGGCGGGAGGGGAGGTCACAGATACGCAGTATTTT.